This T cell receptor (beta chain) came from a study of cytotoxic CD8 clonotypes in ibrutinib-treated CLL (TCRdb year 2021). Regarding the research as a whole: The cohort was composed of some twelve relapsed/refractory and roughly 16 treatment-naive patients; IGHV unmutated status was identified in approximately 17 patients. Responses were partial in about 25 patients and complete in 2; after median approximately 67 months follow-up, around 14 stayed in remission and 12 progressed. The response samples were drawn at a median of roughly twelve months into treatment, with a range of about 6 to 40 months. Samples averaged 255,043 productive templates and approximately 100,000 productive rearrangements. Longitudinal samples were obtainable from about 30% of the 86 participants in the trial. Cryopreserved peripheral blood mononuclear cells were collected at three points: before therapy, at response, and at either sustained remission or disease progression. All remission and progressive disease samples were collected while patients were still receiving ibrutinib. Overall study results and their limits: An increase in clonality was observed at ibrutinib response, with clonality remaining stable during sustained remission and falling back toward baseline at progression. Sampling times were not matched between patients in sustained remission and patients whose disease was progressing, and lymph node repertoires were not examined. Public clonotypes were found to be uncommon and were observed to contract or remain stable during treatment; the increase in clonality was shown to reflect expansion of private clonotypes at ibrutinib response. At baseline, clonality was higher than in age-matched healthy donors and showed a strong correlation with circulating CD8+ T-cell counts.

This clone was detected only a few times. The clone's antigen remains unknown. Base qualities are not provided; no much larger clone lies one nucleotide away. V loses 1 base, J loses 5 bases, and the germline ends lie 17 bases apart. CDR1 and CDR2 are read off the germline V gene as SNHLY and FYNNEI. From the cysteine up to the phenylalanine, the CDR3 has a length of 16 residues. The entry retains the CDR3 DNA only, 48 bases that are in frame from base 1. The time point label corresponds to: 12 months on ibrutinib. For TCR beta library preparation, about 2 micrograms of genomic DNA were extracted from the cryopreserved PBMCs. High-throughput TCR beta sequencing was performed on longitudinal blood samples from CLL patients receiving ibrutinib monotherapy. Patients were enrolled in a phase 2 open-label single-center ibrutinib monotherapy trial. The goal of deep resolution MiSeq sequencing was a depth between 1 in 1 million and 1 in 200,000 T cells, and coverage averaged 10x per clonotype. The immunoSEQ hsTCRB Kit was used to generate TCR beta libraries. The paper's processing steps were these. ImmunoSEQ Data Assistant and ImmunoSEQ Analyzer were used for data analysis, and V, D and J genes were assigned according to IMGT definitions. Clonality, which ranges from 0 to 1, was calculated by subtracting the normalized Shannon entropy of productive rearrangement frequencies from one. Public clonotype analysis was restricted to overrepresented clonotypes comprising at least 0.05% of each patient's repertoire. Some 14 age-matched healthy donor repertoires from immuneACCESS served as clonality controls. The immuneACCESS repertoire file appears here via TCRdb, limited to in-frame rearrangements. These files lack a portion of the clones; in checked studies, under half of the deficit traces to unresolved V genes, and the cause of the others is not known. That table gives V, J and clone size, and the DNA gave D and trimming. Counted in this sample were 110,000 to 150,000 clones; about 79% of them appeared once. Around 13% of the sample goes to the ten largest clones.

This TCR was recovered from a human donor with chronic lymphocytic leukemia. This sample comprised PBMCs, obtained after 12 months of ibrutinib treatment. Here the chain combines TRBV2 and TRBJ2-5; the D gene is perhaps TRBD1, on 6 matching bases. The CDR3 reads as follows: CASSEDRATLRETQYF. The DNA sequence follows: TGTGCCAGCAGTGAAGACAGGGCTACCCTCAGGGAGACCCAGTACTTC.